A selection of T cell receptor beta chains follows, all from one sample in a study of blood T cell repertoires in COVID-19. The method was immunoSEQ multiplex PCR; TCRdb's version includes in-frame clones alone and lacks a portion of them. Of some 400,000 clones in the sample, approximately 90% were seen once. Sample: PBMCs or T cells enriched from blood (not recorded which). All receptors come from a woman aged 35 to 49 who had been exposed to COVID-19. CDR3s include the opening cysteine and the closing phenylalanine or tryptophan. Each record gives: CDR3 DNA, CDR3 protein, clone size, J gene, CDR3 length, V gene, D gene. The D gene is left open where the match is weak. Clone size is shown for a subset of rows, as once, few, many or a class of expanded clone.

CDR3nt: TGCGCCAGCAGTCAATCTATAGAGGGGTTGGGGGACAGGTTCAGCTCCTACAATGAGCAGTTCTTC; CDR3aa: CASSQSIEGLGDRFSSYNEQFF; abundance: -; j_gene: TRBJ2-1; len: 22; v_gene: TRBV23-1; d_gene: TRBD1
CDR3nt: TGTGCCAGCAGCCCAGGACAGGGGGCGCGGAGTTCACCCCTCCACTTT; CDR3aa: CASSPGQGARSSPLHF; abundance: -; j_gene: TRBJ1-6; len: 16; v_gene: TRBV11-2; d_gene: TRBD1
CDR3nt: TGTGCCAGCAGCTTACGAGGCCTTGGGGGGAATGAGCAGTTCTTC; CDR3aa: CASSLRGLGGNEQFF; abundance: -; j_gene: TRBJ2-1; len: 15; v_gene: TRBV11-3; d_gene: -
CDR3nt: TGTGCCACCAGTGATTCGATCGGGACAGGGCCCTACAATGAGCAGTTCTTC; CDR3aa: CATSDSIGTGPYNEQFF; abundance: -; j_gene: TRBJ2-1; len: 17; v_gene: TRBV24-1; d_gene: TRBD1
CDR3nt: TGTGCCAGTAGCCTACTCCAGAACACTGAAGCTTTCTTT; CDR3aa: CASSLLQNTEAFF; abundance: -; j_gene: TRBJ1-1; len: 13; v_gene: TRBV19; d_gene: -
CDR3nt: TGCGCCAGCAGTCGGGACAGGGGGACTGAAAAACTGTTTTTT; CDR3aa: CASSRDRGTEKLFF; abundance: -; j_gene: TRBJ1-4; len: 14; v_gene: TRBV5-1; d_gene: TRBD1
CDR3nt: TGTGCCAGCAGTCCCCAAGCGGGGTCTTTGGGAAATGAGCAGTTCTTC; CDR3aa: CASSPQAGSLGNEQFF; abundance: -; j_gene: TRBJ2-1; len: 16; v_gene: TRBV7-3; d_gene: TRBD2
CDR3nt: TGTGCCAGCAGTTACTCCCAACGGGGGGGTGCGAACACTGAAGCTTTCTTT; CDR3aa: CASSYSQRGGANTEAFF; abundance: -; j_gene: TRBJ1-1; len: 17; v_gene: TRBV6-2/TRBV6-3; d_gene: -
CDR3nt: TGTGCCAGCAGCACAACGACACGGAACACTGAAGCTTTCTTT; CDR3aa: CASSTTTRNTEAFF; abundance: -; j_gene: TRBJ1-1; len: 14; v_gene: TRBV9; d_gene: -
CDR3nt: TGTGCCAGTAGTATGTGGAGTGAGCAGTTCTTC; CDR3aa: CASSMWSEQFF; abundance: -; j_gene: TRBJ2-1; len: 11; v_gene: TRBV19; d_gene: -
CDR3nt: TGCGCCAGCAGCTGGGGGGACCGAGGGAGAAACACCATATATTTT; CDR3aa: CASSWGDRGRNTIYF; abundance: once; j_gene: TRBJ1-3; len: 15; v_gene: TRBV5-1; d_gene: -
CDR3nt: TGCGCCAGCAGCTTGCCTAGCGGGAGGTTCGAAGAGACCCAGTACTTC; CDR3aa: CASSLPSGRFEETQYF; abundance: -; j_gene: TRBJ2-5; len: 16; v_gene: TRBV5-1; d_gene: TRBD2
CDR3nt: TGTGCCAGCAGTGAACCCGGCAGGGTTGTAAACATTCAGTACTTC; CDR3aa: CASSEPGRVVNIQYF; abundance: -; j_gene: TRBJ2-4; len: 15; v_gene: TRBV6-1; d_gene: -
CDR3nt: TGTGCCAGCAGCCCGGGCACAGATACGCAGTATTTT; CDR3aa: CASSPGTDTQYF; abundance: -; j_gene: TRBJ2-3; len: 12; v_gene: TRBV3-1/TRBV3-2; d_gene: -
CDR3nt: TGTGCCAGCAGCTTAGTAACAGAATATGGCTACACCTTC; CDR3aa: CASSLVTEYGYTF; abundance: once; j_gene: TRBJ1-2; len: 13; v_gene: TRBV7-2; d_gene: -
CDR3nt: TGTGCCAGCAGCTTGTTTCCCAGGAACTACGAGCAGTACTTC; CDR3aa: CASSLFPRNYEQYF; abundance: -; j_gene: TRBJ2-7; len: 14; v_gene: TRBV11-2; d_gene: -
CDR3nt: TGTGCCACCAGCGATAGGGGGGATGGGACAGGGAGTAACTATGGCTACACCTTC; CDR3aa: CATSDRGDGTGSNYGYTF; abundance: -; j_gene: TRBJ1-2; len: 18; v_gene: TRBV24-1; d_gene: TRBD1
CDR3nt: TGTGCCAGCAGCTTGGCGAACCTAGCGGGAGGGGGCCACGAGCAGTACTTC; CDR3aa: CASSLANLAGGGHEQYF; abundance: once; j_gene: TRBJ2-7; len: 17; v_gene: TRBV5-8; d_gene: TRBD2
CDR3nt: TGTGCCAGCAGCGCTACCGCCCTGCCCGGGACAGGGAAGTACTTC; CDR3aa: CASSATALPGTGKYF; abundance: -; j_gene: TRBJ2-5; len: 15; v_gene: TRBV9; d_gene: TRBD1
CDR3nt: TGTGCCAGCACCCGGGGGACAGGAGGGGAGCTGTTTTTT; CDR3aa: CASTRGTGGELFF; abundance: -; j_gene: TRBJ2-2; len: 13; v_gene: TRBV12-3/TRBV12-4; d_gene: TRBD1
CDR3nt: TGTGCCAGCTCCCCGACCGGACAGGGGTTCCACGAGCAGTACTTC; CDR3aa: CASSPTGQGFHEQYF; abundance: once; j_gene: TRBJ2-7; len: 15; v_gene: TRBV18; d_gene: TRBD1
CDR3nt: TGTGCCAGCAGCTCGGGACAGGGACTTACTGAAGCTTTCTTT; CDR3aa: CASSSGQGLTEAFF; abundance: once; j_gene: TRBJ1-1; len: 14; v_gene: TRBV2; d_gene: TRBD1